The present T cell receptor (beta chain) was sequenced within a study of T cells in Graves' hyperthyroidism and ophthalmopathy. Study-wide results and limits: With a median lead of approximately 6 months before onset, the model predicted ophthalmopathy. Ophthalmopathy was separated from stable hyperthyroidism by a 13 V-J model.

Ten or more counts support this clonotype. What it binds is not known. It was RNA transcripts that yielded the amplified TCR beta CDR3 regions. When the TCR CDR3 underwent first-round RT-PCR, the HTBI primer set was used. TCRdb re-called the multiplex PCR reads with MiXCR, one entry per CDR3 protein. The top ten hold about 29% of the sample, which has some 500,000 distinct CDR3 sequences, about 16% seen once. Between the trimmed V and J ends, which lost 6 bases and 5 bases, there was a span of 16 bases. The V gene's germline CDR1 is SQVTM and CDR2 ANQGSEA. The CDR3 is made up of 13 amino acids. The material sequenced was blood. This TCR derives from a woman aged 25 to 45 with Graves' ophthalmopathy. The rearrangement links TRBV29-1 to TRBJ1-2; D unclear. The CDR3: CSVALRLQYGYTF. The CDR3 DNA follows: TGCAGCGTAGCCCTCAGGCTACAGTATGGCTACACCTTC.